The 20 T cell receptor beta chains listed next were all sequenced from one sample in a study of blood T cell repertoires in COVID-19. Sequencing was performed with immunoSEQ multiplex PCR; in TCRdb, only in-frame clones are kept and a portion is missing. The table lists approximately 240,000 clones, around four fifths of them singletons, with over 3% in the top ten. Sequenced sample: peripheral blood. These TCRs come from a woman aged 40 to 49 with active or convalescent COVID-19.

The chain joins TRBV9 to TRBJ2-3; no reliable D call. CDR3 size: 15 residues. Trimming stripped 0 bases from V and 0 bases from J, with 8 bases between. Germline V gene data show CDR1 as SGDLS and CDR2 as YYNGEE. CDR3: CASSVGLDSTDTQYF. CDR3 sequence (DNA): TGTGCCAGCAGCGTAGGGCTAGATAGCACAGATACGCAGTATTTT.

This clone was recorded only once. The rearrangement uses TRBV15 and TRBJ1-1, with 7 positions matching TRBD1. Germline V gene sequence: CDR1 LNHNV, CDR2 YYDKDF (reference sequence). This CDR3 has 12 residues. V trimming: 3 bases; J trimming: 5 bases; junction bases outside the gene matches: 0. In DNA, the CDR3 is TGTGCCACCAGCAGCAGGGGGACTGAAGCTTTCTTT. This encodes CATSSRGTEAFF.

V usage is TRBV19 and J usage is TRBJ1-1, with 8 bases matching TRBD1. Per germline, CDR1 LNHDA and CDR2 SQIVND (reference sequence). The CDR3 loop spans 13 amino acids. V trimming: 7 bases; J trimming: 10 bases; junction bases outside the gene matches: 11. CDR3: CASTVGEQGVAFF. The CDR3 DNA reads as TGTGCCAGTACCGTCGGGGAACAGGGGGTAGCTTTCTTT.

This chain connects TRBV19 to TRBJ1-6; 7 bases are shared with TRBD1. With 5 bases clipped from V and 9 bases from J, the junction kept 1 base outside the gene matches. The V gene's germline CDR1 is LNHDA and CDR2 SQIVND (reference sequence). This CDR3 region has 12 residues. The CDR3 loop reads CASSQGGSPLHF. Written as DNA, the CDR3 is TGTGCCAGTAGTCAGGGGGGTTCACCCCTCCACTTT.

In this sample, this clone turned up once. This chain links TRBV9 with TRBJ2-7; 7 nucleotides agree with TRBD2. Germline loops: CDR1 SGDLS, CDR2 YYNGEE. This CDR3 has 13 amino acids. Trimming cost V 0 bases and J 6 bases; bases outside gene matches: 3. CDR3 sequence: CASSVGSGGEQYF. As DNA, the CDR3 is TGTGCCAGCAGCGTAGGTTCGGGGGGCGAGCAGTACTTC.

The count of this clone is one. The chain uses TRBV6-5 and TRBJ1-3, with D tentatively TRBD1 (5 bases). The V end lost 6 bases, the J end lost 5 bases, and 8 bases lay between the germline ends. The CDR3 has 12 residues. Germline V lookup: CDR1 MNHEY, CDR2 SVGAGI. CDR3 sequence reads: CASSPGRNTIYF. For the CDR3, the DNA is TGTGCCAGCAGCCCAGGGAGAAACACCATATATTTT.

In DNA, the CDR3 is TGTGCCATCAGTGAGTCAGGCTCTTCTCAGGGAAGGACCTACAATGAGCAGTTCTTC. Its translation: CAISESGSSQGRTYNEQFF. V gene TRBV10-3 combines with J gene TRBJ2-1; D is perhaps TRBD1 (5 bases). Between the trimmed V and J ends, which lost 0 bases and 2 bases, there was a span of 20 bases. CDR3 length: 19 amino acids. Germline V gives CDR1 ENHRY, CDR2 SYGVKD.

This rearrangement joins TRBV15 to TRBJ2-1, with 8 bases fitting TRBD2. This CDR3 contains 14 residues. V gave up 7 bases and J gave up 7 bases; unmatched junction bases: 9. Germline-derived CDR1 and CDR2 are LNHNV and YYDKDF (reference sequence). The CDR3 nucleotides read TGTGCCACCACCCCGGGCGGGGGGCCTAATGAGCAGTTCTTC. The encoded protein is CATTPGGGPNEQFF.

This rearrangement joins TRBV7-2 to TRBJ1-6; D gene uncertain. V shed 5 bases and J shed 9 bases, with 20 bases lying between them. There are 16 residues in the CDR3. Germline V CDR1 and CDR2: SGHTA, FQGNSA. The CDR3 sequence is CASSNLHRELGSPLHF. The CDR3 DNA follows: TGTGCCAGCAGCAACCTTCACCGGGAATTAGGTTCACCCCTCCACTTT.

This clone was observed a single time. This chain connects TRBV9 to TRBJ1-4; 7 bases are shared with TRBD1. CDR3 length: 17 amino acids. Germline CDR1 reads SGDLS; CDR2 reads YYNGEE. Losses at the gene ends were 4 bases for V and 1 base for J; bases not matched to a gene: 10. This chain's CDR3 is CASSLYRGEGTNEKLFF. As DNA, the CDR3 is TGTGCCAGCAGCCTGTACAGGGGAGAAGGAACTAATGAAAAACTGTTTTTT.

The chain uses TRBV7-2 and TRBJ2-2; 7 nucleotides match TRBD1. CDR1 is SGHTA, CDR2 FQGNSA, per germline. The CDR3 loop spans 16 amino acids. Trimming at V came to 1 base and at J to 0 bases, leaving 2 bases not matched to a gene. The CDR3 region is CASSLVGGANTGELFF. CDR3 nucleotide sequence: TGTGCCAGCAGCTTAGTAGGGGGCGCGAACACCGGGGAGCTGTTTTTT. Complete variable domain (other parts from reference TRBV7-2 and TRBJ2-2): GAGVSQSPSNKVTEKGKDVELRCDPISGHTALYWYRQSLGQGLEFLIYFQGNSAPDKSGLPSDRFSAERTGGSVSTLTIQRTQQEDSAVYLCASSLVGGANTGELFFGEGSRLTVL.

The chain uses TRBV13 and TRBJ1-2, with 11 bases lining up with TRBD1. Germline V lookup: CDR1 PRHDT, CDR2 FYEKMQ (reference sequence). The CDR3 covers 16 residues. V was pared by 1 base and J by 8 bases, with 9 bases of the junction left unmatched. CDR3 sequence: CASSLAQGTGGSGYTF. The CDR3 DNA follows: TGTGCCAGCAGCTTAGCCCAAGGGACAGGGGGGTCGGGCTACACCTTC.

The chain carries TRBV7-9 and TRBJ2-1, with TRBD2 matching 9 bases. With V trimmed by 5 bases and J by 2 bases, 7 bases remained unmatched. Germline assignment: CDR1 SEHNR and CDR2 FQNEAQ (reference sequence). This CDR3 has 16 amino acids. The CDR3 region is CASSPSTSGAYNEQFF. The CDR3 DNA follows: TGTGCCAGCAGCCCGTCGACTAGCGGAGCCTACAATGAGCAGTTCTTC.

The V gene is TRBV5-4, the J gene TRBJ2-2, with D unresolved. CDR1 is SGHNT and CDR2 is YYREEE in the germline V gene (reference sequence). The CDR3 extends over 16 amino acids. V lost 2 bases and J 0 bases, leaving 11 bases between the germline ends. The CDR3: CASSFWALTNTGELFF. The CDR3 DNA reads as TGTGCCAGCAGCTTTTGGGCGTTAACGAACACCGGGGAGCTGTTTTTT.

The chain carries TRBV28 and TRBJ2-7; 8 bases are a match to TRBD1. Looked up from germline, CDR1 is MDHEN and CDR2 is SYDVKM. V lost 5 bases and J lost 1; bases outside the gene matches: 4. The CDR3 runs 14 residues. Here the CDR3 DNA reads TGTGCCAGCAGTCCAGGGGACAGGTCCTACGAGCAGTACTTC. This gives the protein CASSPGDRSYEQYF. The full variable domain, in which reference TRBV28 and TRBJ2-7 provide the parts outside the CDR3, is DVKVTQSSRYLVKRTGEKVFLECVQDMDHENMFWYRQDPGLGLRLIYFSYDVKMKEKGDIPEGYSVSREKKERFSLILESASTNQTSMYLCASSPGDRSYEQYFGPGTRLTVT.

In this sample, this clone turned up a few times. The chain carries TRBV11-2 and TRBJ1-2; 7 nucleotides agree with TRBD1. Germline CDR1 reads SGHAT; CDR2 reads FQNNGV. With V trimmed by 3 bases and J by 6 bases, 10 bases remained unmatched. The length of the CDR3 is 15 residues. CDR3 protein: CASSFQDRLRDGYTF. The CDR3, as DNA: TGTGCCAGCAGCTTCCAGGACAGGCTCAGGGATGGCTACACCTTC.

The chain uses TRBV28 and TRBJ1-1; D gene uncertain. CDR3 length equals 16 residues. V lost 6 bases, J lost 1 base, and 18 bases lay in between. Germline values: CDR1 MDHEN, CDR2 SYDVKM. Here the CDR3 DNA reads TGTGCCAGCAGACCGCCTCCGGAGAGATCGAACACTGAAGCTTTCTTT. Its protein product is CASRPPPERSNTEAFF.

This clone occurred a few times. The chain recombines TRBV7-2 with TRBJ1-6; D may be TRBD1 (5 bases). The germline V and J ends were trimmed by 5 bases and 10 bases, with 21 bases remaining between them. The CDR3 is made up of 16 amino acids. Germline V gives CDR1 SGHTA, CDR2 FQGNSA. The CDR3, as DNA: TGTGCCAGCAGCCCAGGGAGTGGGACTTTGGGGTCACCCCTCCACTTT. This gives the protein CASSPGSGTLGSPLHF.

This clone was seen a single time. DNA of the CDR3: TGTGCCAGCAGCCCCCATGGCGGGGGAAACGATGAGCAGTTCTTC. Translated, it gives CASSPHGGGNDEQFF. This chain links TRBV7-3 with TRBJ2-1; 7 nucleotides match TRBD2. The germline gives CDR1 SGHTA, CDR2 FQGTGA. The V and J ends lost 5 bases and 8 bases, in that order; junction bases with no gene match: 12. The CDR3 is made up of 15 amino acids.

This clone was seen just once. This chain joins TRBV5-5 and TRBJ1-5; TRBD1 agrees at 7 bases. V dropped 3 bases and J dropped 7; count of bases not matched to a gene: 7. The germline CDR1 and CDR2 sequences are SGHKS and YYEKEE (reference sequence). There are 14 residues in the CDR3. CDR3 loop: CASSSDRVRQPQHF. In DNA form, the CDR3 reads TGTGCCAGCAGCTCTGACAGGGTGCGACAGCCCCAGCATTTT.